The 6 T cell receptor beta chains below come from one sample, sequenced in a study of blood T cell repertoires in COVID-19. The method was immunoSEQ multiplex PCR; TCRdb's version includes in-frame clones alone and lacks a portion of them. The sample yields 250,000 to 300,000 clones, over 70% seen once. The sample comprised peripheral blood. These receptors came from a woman in her seventies with COVID-19, enrolled during active disease.

There are a few counts of this clone. The chain links TRBV4-3 to TRBJ1-6; D unclear. The V gene's germline CDR1 is LGHNA and CDR2 YSLEER. The germline V and J ends were trimmed by 3 bases and 5 bases, with 5 bases remaining between them. The CDR3 is made up of 13 amino acids. The CDR3 DNA reads TGCGCCAGCAGCCAGGCAGATAATTCACCCCTCCACTTT. Translated, it gives CASSQADNSPLHF.

This chain uses TRBV28 with TRBJ2-7; D unresolved. The CDR3 contains 12 residues. Per germline, CDR1 MDHEN and CDR2 SYDVKM. The V and J ends lost 5 bases and 0 bases respectively, with 5 bases between them. The CDR3 is CASSPFSYEQYF. The CDR3 DNA is TGTGCCAGCAGTCCCTTCTCCTACGAGCAGTACTTC.

The chain combines TRBV29-1 with TRBJ2-1; 8 positions agree with TRBD2. J gave up 6 bases and V 0 bases, and 7 bases lay outside the gene matches. The CDR3 has 15 residues. Germline CDR1 SQVTM, CDR2 ANQGSEA. The chain's CDR3 is CSVEDLAGSGNEQFF. The CDR3 bases are TGCAGCGTTGAAGATTTAGCGGGATCGGGCAATGAGCAGTTCTTC.

CDR3 in DNA: TGTGCCAGCACGGCGGAAAGCTCCTATAATTCACCCCTCCACTTT. This encodes CASTAESSYNSPLHF. V is TRBV30 and J is TRBJ1-6; D gene uncertain. The CDR3 covers 15 residues. Germline-derived CDR1 and CDR2 are GTSNPN and SVGIG (reference sequence). V lost 8 bases and J 0 bases, leaving 14 bases between the germline ends.

The chain employs TRBV19 and TRBJ1-1, with D perhaps TRBD1 (5 bases). Germline lookup yields CDR1 LNHDA and CDR2 SQIVND (reference sequence). Trimming left V 6 bases short and J 5 bases short, with 16 bases between. The CDR3 extends over 14 amino acids. The CDR3 DNA is TGTGCCAGTAGACCCTTGGGGGAGGGAACTGAAGCTTTCTTT. Amino acids: CASRPLGEGTEAFF.

The chain carries TRBV7-2 and TRBJ1-2; the D is unclear. V dropped 2 bases and J dropped 7 bases, with 14 bases sitting between them. The germline V gene has CDR1 SGHTA and CDR2 FQGNSA. This CDR3 is built from 14 residues. As DNA, the CDR3 is TGTGCCAGCAGCTTAACCCACCTATCGAGTGGCTACACCTTC. Protein sequence: CASSLTHLSSGYTF.